These 30 T cell receptor beta chains came from one sample sequenced in a study of shared clonotypes between healthy human individuals (dated by TCRdb to about 2020). To prepare the library, the immunoSEQ multiplex PCR assay was applied. This immuneACCESS table, as held by TCRdb, lists in-frame sequences with V and J called but not all clones. Of the missing ones, under half trace to an unresolved V gene in checked studies; the others have no known cause. The sample table shows about 530,000 clones, and over 60% are seen once. The leading ten clones occupy roughly an eighth of the sample. Sequenced sample: PBMCs. These TCRs come from a woman aged 40 to 50 in good health. Some clones in this sample may be carry-over from other donors' samples.

This clone was counted only a few times. This chain links TRBV6-6 with TRBJ2-3; no definite D call. Between the trimmed V and J ends, which lost 7 bases and 0 bases, there was a span of 11 bases. The CDR3 is 14 amino acids. Germline loops: CDR1 MNHNY, CDR2 SVGAGI (reference sequence). The CDR3 DNA follows: TGTGCCAGCACCAAACACGGGAGCACAGATACGCAGTATTTT. Protein: CASTKHGSTDTQYF.

The table lists this clone with a few counts. The chain uses TRBV5-1 and TRBJ1-2, with 10 positions matching TRBD1. Germline V gene sequence: CDR1 SGHRS, CDR2 YFSETQ. V lost 10 bases, J lost 8 bases, and 11 bases stayed unmatched. This CDR3 is built from 13 residues. The CDR3 DNA reads TGCGCCTCGTCTCCCGGGACAGGGGTGGGCTACACCTTC. This codes for CASSPGTGVGYTF.

The V and J genes are TRBV6-6 and TRBJ2-7; D remains ambiguous. V dropped 2 bases and J dropped 0 bases, with 5 bases sitting between them. The length of the CDR3 is 13 residues. Looked up from germline, CDR1 is MNHNY and CDR2 is SVGAGI (reference sequence). CDR3 sequence (DNA): TGTGCCAGCAGTTACATGTACTCCTACGAGCAGTACTTC. Protein: CASSYMYSYEQYF.

This clone was observed a single time. The CDR3 loop is CASSSGTSDYEQYF. The CDR3 region has the DNA TGCGCCAGCAGTTCCGGGACTAGCGACTACGAGCAGTACTTC. This chain joins TRBV4-3 and TRBJ2-7; 10 nucleotides agree with TRBD2. The CDR3 extends over 14 amino acids. Germline values: CDR1 LGHNA, CDR2 YSLEER. J gave up 3 bases and V 6 bases, and 5 bases lay outside the gene matches.

V gene TRBV6-1 combines with J gene TRBJ1-5; D is unclear. The CDR3 has 17 residues. The germline gives CDR1 MNHNS, CDR2 SASEGT. The germline V and J ends were trimmed by 1 base and 0 bases, with 13 bases remaining between them. Here the CDR3 reads CASSEGTDYYSNQPQHF. The CDR3 coding sequence is TGTGCCAGCAGTGAAGGAACGGACTATTATAGCAATCAGCCCCAGCATTTT.

This clone was seen a single time. This chain links TRBV5-1 with TRBJ1-2; 8 positions match TRBD1. The CDR3 is 15 amino acids. Germline V lookup: CDR1 SGHRS, CDR2 YFSETQ. J lost 6 bases, V lost 4 bases, and 11 bases had no gene match. CDR3 bases: TGCGCCAGCAGCACCGGACAGGGACTATTGCATGGCTACACCTTC. Translating it yields CASSTGQGLLHGYTF.

The chain couples TRBV7-6 to TRBJ1-2, with TRBD1 matching over 9 bases. Germline V CDR1 and CDR2: SGHVS, FNYEAQ. After removal of 1 base from V and 7 bases from J, the junction contained 4 bases not matched to a gene. This CDR3 contains 14 residues. CDR3 sequence: CASSLGGQGRGYTF. The CDR3 DNA follows: TGTGCCAGCAGCTTAGGGGGACAGGGACGTGGCTACACCTTC.

V is TRBV28 and J is TRBJ1-5; maybe TRBD1 (6 bases). CDR1 MDHEN and CDR2 SYDVKM come from the germline V gene. V dropped 5 bases and J dropped 0 bases, with 20 bases sitting between them. The CDR3 has 18 residues. The CDR3 nucleotides read TGTGCCAGCAGTATAGGGAGACAGGTCTTCTATAGCAATCAGCCCCAGCATTTT. It codes for CASSIGRQVFYSNQPQHF. The full variable domain, rest sourced from reference TRBV28 and TRBJ1-5, is DVKVTQSSRYLVKRTGEKVFLECVQDMDHENMFWYRQDPGLGLRLIYFSYDVKMKEKGDIPEGYSVSREKKERFSLILESASTNQTSMYLCASSIGRQVFYSNQPQHFGDGTRLSIL.

This clone was found a few times. At one end the junction does not follow the germline gene, possibly because of a read error. The chain links TRBV7-7 to TRBJ2-3, with 8 positions matching TRBD2. Germline lookup yields CDR1 SSHAT and CDR2 FNYEAQ (reference sequence). The CDR3 loop spans 14 amino acids. The CDR3 spells CASSLGLAADTQYF. CDR3 coding DNA: TGTGCTAGCAGCCTCGGACTAGCAGCAGATACGCAGTATTTT.

The rearrangement uses TRBV7-8 and TRBJ2-1, with D possibly TRBD2 on 6 matching bases. The CDR3 is 14 residues long. Germline V lookup: CDR1 SGHVS, CDR2 FQNEAQ. Deletions cut 5 bases from V and 1 base from J, with 9 bases between. CDR3 coding DNA: TGTGCCAGCAGCATGAGCGGGTCCTACAATGAGCAGTTCTTC. It translates to CASSMSGSYNEQFF.

The chain is built from TRBV6-1 and TRBJ1-5; the D is unclear. V dropped 0 bases and J dropped 2 bases, with 14 bases sitting between them. In germline, CDR1 is MNHNS, CDR2 SASEGT. This CDR3 spans 17 amino acids. The CDR3 sequence: CASSEAFTRRGNQPQHF. The CDR3 nucleotides are TGTGCCAGCAGTGAAGCGTTCACACGAAGGGGCAATCAGCCCCAGCATTTT.

The chain has TRBV6-5 and TRBJ2-3; tentatively, D is TRBD2 (6 bases). Germline-derived CDR1 and CDR2 are MNHEY and SVGAGI. CDR3 size: 15 residues. Trimming shortened V by 6 bases and J by 7 bases, and 20 bases separated the two germline ends. The CDR3 is CASSGGDGRRNTQYF. The CDR3 DNA sequence: TGTGCCAGCAGCGGAGGGGACGGCAGGCGGAATACGCAGTATTTT.

This chain joins TRBV6-5 and TRBJ2-3; D not certain. This CDR3 is 13 amino acids long. The V end lost 6 bases, the J end lost 1 base, and 8 bases lay between the germline ends. Per germline, CDR1 MNHEY and CDR2 SVGAGI. The CDR3 loop reads CASREMGTDTQYF. CDR3 DNA sequence: TGTGCCAGCAGGGAGATGGGCACAGATACGCAGTATTTT.

This chain joins TRBV5-1 and TRBJ2-3; no reliable D call. The CDR3 runs 15 residues. Germline assignment: CDR1 SGHRS and CDR2 YFSETQ. Trimming took off 0 bases at V and 2 bases at J, with 10 bases between the two ends. The CDR3: CASSLVSDHTDTQYF. DNA for the CDR3: TGCGCCAGCAGCTTGGTGTCAGACCACACAGATACGCAGTATTTT.

This rearrangement joins TRBV30 to TRBJ1-2; D is perhaps TRBD1 (6 bases). Looked up from germline, CDR1 is GTSNPN and CDR2 is SVGIG (reference sequence). The CDR3 runs 14 residues. Trimming cost V 0 bases and J 2 bases, with 10 bases left between them. CDR3 nucleotide sequence: TGTGCCTGGAGTGTCCAGGGGCTAAACTATGGCTACACCTTC. Amino acids: CAWSVQGLNYGYTF.

This chain links TRBV4-2 with TRBJ2-1; D unclear. CDR1 and CDR2 from the germline V gene are LGHNA and YNFKEQ. This CDR3 has 15 residues. V lost 0 bases, J lost 8 bases, and 14 bases lay in between. The CDR3 DNA reads as TGTGCCAGCAGCCAAGATCGGGCAGTGGACCATGAGCAGTTCTTC. This codes for CASSQDRAVDHEQFF.

The rearrangement links TRBV5-1 to TRBJ2-2; 9 nucleotides align to TRBD2. CDR1 SGHRS and CDR2 YFSETQ come from the germline V gene. The CDR3 totals 16 residues. J lost 7 bases, V lost 0 bases, and 7 bases had no gene match. CDR3 sequence: CASSLEGSGSDGELFF. In DNA form, the CDR3 reads TGCGCCAGCAGCTTGGAAGGTAGCGGGAGTGACGGGGAGCTGTTTTTT. Looking up the rest from reference TRBV5-1 and TRBJ2-2 gives the full variable domain: KAGVTQTPRYLIKTRGQQVTLSCSPISGHRSVSWYQQTPGQGLQFLFEYFSETQRNKGNFPGRFSGRQFSNSRSEMNVSTLELGDSALYLCASSLEGSGSDGELFFGEGSRLTVL.

The rearrangement links TRBV5-1 to TRBJ2-2; 8 bases are a match to TRBD1. The CDR3 is 17 residues long. Unmatched junction bases numbered 15, after V lost 4 bases and J lost 7 bases. Germline lookup yields CDR1 SGHRS and CDR2 YFSETQ. The CDR3 reads CASSPGQGPSAGGELFF. CDR3 nucleotides: TGCGCCAGCAGCCCCGGACAGGGTCCCTCCGCGGGCGGGGAGCTGTTTTTT.

V is TRBV19 and J is TRBJ2-3; 9 bases are a match to TRBD2. V was pared by 5 bases and J by 7 bases, with 16 bases of the junction left unmatched. Germline V lookup: CDR1 LNHDA, CDR2 SQIVND (reference sequence). CDR3 length equals 17 residues. The CDR3 DNA reads TGTGCCAGTAGTCCAAGCCCTTTTGCGGGAGGGCCATATACGCAGTATTTT. As protein: CASSPSPFAGGPYTQYF. The whole variable domain, filled in from reference TRBV19 and TRBJ2-3, reads DGGITQSPKYLFRKEGQNVTLSCEQNLNHDAMYWYRQDPGQGLRLIYYSQIVNDFQKGDIAEGYSVSREKKESFPLTVTSAQKNPTAFYLCASSPSPFAGGPYTQYFGPGTRLTVL.

This chain links TRBV7-9 with TRBJ2-3, with D possibly TRBD2 on 5 matching bases. The germline V gene has CDR1 SEHNR and CDR2 FQNEAQ (reference sequence). The ends were cut back, 5 bases at V and 0 bases at J, with 9 bases in the middle. The CDR3 runs 14 residues. CDR3 sequence: CASSRGMSTDTQYF. DNA for the CDR3: TGTGCCAGCAGCAGAGGGATGAGCACAGATACGCAGTATTTT.

The chain combines TRBV19 with TRBJ1-4, with D possibly TRBD1 on 6 matching bases. There are 15 residues in the CDR3. CDR1 is LNHDA, CDR2 SQIVND, per germline (reference sequence). The V and J ends lost 5 bases and 2 bases respectively, with 12 bases between them. CDR3 protein: CASSVQQGTNEKLFF. DNA of the CDR3: TGTGCCAGTAGTGTCCAACAGGGCACTAATGAAAAACTGTTTTTT.

This clone showed up just a few times. The V call is TRBV7-9, the J call TRBJ2-7, with 10 bases lining up with TRBD2. The CDR3 extends over 15 amino acids. V shed 5 bases, J shed 5 bases, and the junction held 9 bases outside the gene matches. Germline V gene lookup returns CDR1 SEHNR and CDR2 FQNEAQ (reference sequence). The CDR3 reads CASSPQGSGGNEQYF. In DNA form, the CDR3 reads TGTGCCAGCAGCCCGCAGGGTAGCGGGGGGAACGAGCAGTACTTC.

The gene calls are TRBV18 and TRBJ2-5; D not resolved. The germline V and J ends were trimmed by 4 bases and 0 bases, with 6 bases remaining between them. This CDR3 comprises 13 residues. CDR1 and CDR2 from the germline V gene are KGHSH and LQKENI. The CDR3: CASSHPYQETQYF. As DNA, the CDR3 is TGTGCCAGCTCACATCCGTACCAAGAGACCCAGTACTTC.

This sequence joins TRBV28 and TRBJ1-1, with D possibly matching TRBD1 (5 bases). V lost 4 bases, J lost 7 bases, and 19 bases lay in between. The V gene's germline CDR1 is MDHEN and CDR2 SYDVKM. This CDR3 region has 15 residues. Written as DNA, the CDR3 is TGTGCCAGCAGTTCCCCCCGACAGCTTCAAATTGAAGCTTTCTTT. Translated: CASSSPRQLQIEAFF. The complete variable domain, with remaining parts taken from reference TRBV28 and TRBJ1-1, reads DVKVTQSSRYLVKRTGEKVFLECVQDMDHENMFWYRQDPGLGLRLIYFSYDVKMKEKGDIPEGYSVSREKKERFSLILESASTNQTSMYLCASSSPRQLQIEAFFGQGTRLTVV.

The rearrangement uses TRBV28 and TRBJ2-5; D gene uncertain. CDR1 and CDR2 (germline): MDHEN, SYDVKM. V lost 6 bases, J lost 5 bases, and 16 bases lay in between. The CDR3 has 14 amino acids. This CDR3 reads CASSRPPPGETQYF. The CDR3 DNA sequence: TGTGCCAGCAGCCGACCCCCTCCTGGGGAGACCCAGTACTTC.

The V call is TRBV9, the J call TRBJ2-1, with D uncertain. With 0 bases removed from V and 6 bases from J, the gap between germline ends came to 4 bases. This CDR3 spans 12 amino acids. Per germline, CDR1 SGDLS and CDR2 YYNGEE. CDR3 amino acids: CASSVASNEQFF. CDR3 nucleotides: TGTGCCAGCAGCGTAGCGAGCAATGAGCAGTTCTTC. Full variable domain (outside the CDR3, taken from reference TRBV9 and TRBJ2-1): DSGVTQTPKHLITATGQRVTLRCSPRSGDLSVYWYQQSLDQGLQFLIQYYNGEERAKGNILERFSAQQFPDLHSELNLSSLELGDSALYFCASSVASNEQFFGPGTRLTVL.

The CDR3 here is CSVRVRDGYTF. In DNA, the CDR3 is TGCAGCGTTCGGGTTAGGGATGGCTACACCTTC. J is TRBJ1-2 and V is TRBV29-1; D not resolved. The CDR3 is made up of 11 amino acids. Germline V gene data show CDR1 as SQVTM and CDR2 as ANQGSEA. V was shortened by 5 bases and J by 6 bases, with 10 bases between the two germline ends.

The chain uses TRBV18 and TRBJ1-3; possible D gene TRBD1, 5 bases. The CDR3 loop spans 16 amino acids. V gave up 3 bases and J gave up 0 bases, with 12 bases separating them. The V gene's germline CDR1 is KGHSH and CDR2 LQKENI. The CDR3 reads CASSPPGLYSGNTIYF. CDR3 sequence (DNA): TGTGCCAGCTCACCGCCGGGACTCTACTCTGGAAACACCATATATTTT.

V is TRBV7-6 and J is TRBJ1-3; D is ambiguous. Germline CDR1 and CDR2: SGHVS and FNYEAQ. V lost 0 bases, J lost 4 bases, and 10 bases lay in between. This CDR3 region has 15 residues. The CDR3 nucleotides are TGTGCCAGCAGCTTAGCGTCCAGTCCAGGAAACACCATATATTTT. This translates into CASSLASSPGNTIYF. Based on the CDR3 plus reference TRBV7-6 and TRBJ1-3, the full variable domain is GAGVSQSPRYKVTKRGQDVALRCDPISGHVSLYWYRQALGQGPEFLTYFNYEAQQDKSGLPNDRFSAERPEGSISTLTIQRTEQRDSAMYRCASSLASSPGNTIYFGEGSWLTVV.

This clone came up a few times. The chain combines TRBV28 with TRBJ1-1; the match to TRBD1 covers 9 bases. V gave up 5 bases and J gave up 7 bases; unmatched junction bases: 11. The CDR3 runs 15 residues. Germline V gene data show CDR1 as MDHEN and CDR2 as SYDVKM. The CDR3 sequence is CASSPSMGTGIEAFF. CDR3 DNA: TGTGCCAGCAGTCCCAGTATGGGGACAGGGATTGAAGCTTTCTTT.